This paragraph reports one T cell receptor (beta chain). Its target is unknown. TCRdb's copy holds only in-frame clones and misses some; the assay was immunoSEQ multiplex PCR. The sample carries tens of thousands of clones, nearly 75% recorded once. The CDR3 has 13 amino acids. The V and J ends lost 2 bases and 3 bases respectively, with 7 bases between them. Germline loops: CDR1 SEHNR, CDR2 FQNEAQ (reference sequence). The sample belongs to a study of vaccination effects on CD4 cells after COVID-19. Viral peptide pool expansion of antigen-specific CD4+ T cells preceded sequencing in the ViraFEST assay. Having been cultured for roughly 11 days, the cells underwent CD4+ T cell isolation. Infection with SARS-CoV-2 occurred in the person between March and December 2020, and PCR confirmed it.

The V and J genes are TRBV7-9 and TRBJ2-5, with a tentative D call TRBD2 (5 bases). The material was CD4+ T cells from PBMCs cultured with a peptide pool, obtained before COVID-19 vaccination. The clonotype was recovered from a human donor who had a prior SARS-CoV-2 infection. The CDR3 reads CASSLWGEETQYF. CDR3 nucleotide sequence: TGTGCCAGCAGCTTATGGGGAGAAGAGACCCAGTACTTC.